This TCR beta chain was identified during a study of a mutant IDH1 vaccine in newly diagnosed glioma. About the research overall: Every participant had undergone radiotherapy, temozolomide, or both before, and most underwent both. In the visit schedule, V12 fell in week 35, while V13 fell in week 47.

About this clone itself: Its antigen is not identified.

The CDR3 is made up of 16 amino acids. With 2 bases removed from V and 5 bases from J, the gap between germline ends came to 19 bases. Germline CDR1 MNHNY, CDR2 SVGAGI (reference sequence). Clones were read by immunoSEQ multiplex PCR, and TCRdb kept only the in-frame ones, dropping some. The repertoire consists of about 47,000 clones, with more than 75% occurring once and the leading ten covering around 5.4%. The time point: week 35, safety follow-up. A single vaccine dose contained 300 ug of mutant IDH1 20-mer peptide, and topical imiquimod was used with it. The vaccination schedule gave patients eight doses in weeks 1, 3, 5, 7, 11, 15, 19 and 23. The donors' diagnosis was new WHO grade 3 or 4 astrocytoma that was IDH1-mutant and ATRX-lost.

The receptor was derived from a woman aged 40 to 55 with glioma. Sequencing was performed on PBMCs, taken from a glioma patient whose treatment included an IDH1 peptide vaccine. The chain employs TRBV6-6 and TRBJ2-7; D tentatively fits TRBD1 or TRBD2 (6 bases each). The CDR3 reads CASSYGPGAISDEQYF. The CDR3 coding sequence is TGTGCCAGCAGTTACGGGCCGGGGGCAATATCGGACGAGCAGTACTTC.